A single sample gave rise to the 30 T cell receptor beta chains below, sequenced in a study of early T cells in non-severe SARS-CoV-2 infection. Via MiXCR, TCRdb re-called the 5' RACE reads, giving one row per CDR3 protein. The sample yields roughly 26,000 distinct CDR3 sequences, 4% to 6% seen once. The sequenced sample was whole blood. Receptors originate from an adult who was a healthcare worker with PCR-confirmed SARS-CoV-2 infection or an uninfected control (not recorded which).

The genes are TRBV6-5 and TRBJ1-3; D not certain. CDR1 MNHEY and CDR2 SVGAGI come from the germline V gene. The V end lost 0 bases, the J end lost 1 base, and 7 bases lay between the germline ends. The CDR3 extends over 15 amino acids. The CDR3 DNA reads TGTGCCAGCAGTTACTCGAGTCGATCTGGAAACACCATATATTTT. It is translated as CASSYSSRSGNTIYF.

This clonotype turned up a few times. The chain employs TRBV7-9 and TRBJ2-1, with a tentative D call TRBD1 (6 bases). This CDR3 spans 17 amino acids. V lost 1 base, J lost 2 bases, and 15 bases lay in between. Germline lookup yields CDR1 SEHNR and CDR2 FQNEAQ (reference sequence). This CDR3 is CASSLGGAWGPYNEQFF. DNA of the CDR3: TGTGCCAGCAGCTTAGGAGGGGCGTGGGGGCCCTACAATGAGCAGTTCTTC. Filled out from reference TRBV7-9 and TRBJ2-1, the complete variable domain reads DTGVSQNPRHKITKRGQNVTFRCDPISEHNRLYWYRQTLGQGPEFLTYFQNEAQLEKSRLLSDRFSAERPKGSFSTLEIQRTEQGDSAMYLCASSLGGAWGPYNEQFFGPGTRLTVL.

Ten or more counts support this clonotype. The CDR3: CASSPRTDTGELFF. The CDR3 region has the DNA TGTGCCAGCAGCCCTCGCACGGACACCGGGGAGCTGTTTTTT. The chain employs TRBV7-9 and TRBJ2-2; D unresolved. The V end was cut by 5 bases, the J end by 3 bases, with 10 bases between. This CDR3 is built from 14 residues. The germline V gene encodes CDR1 SEHNR and CDR2 FQNEAQ (reference sequence).

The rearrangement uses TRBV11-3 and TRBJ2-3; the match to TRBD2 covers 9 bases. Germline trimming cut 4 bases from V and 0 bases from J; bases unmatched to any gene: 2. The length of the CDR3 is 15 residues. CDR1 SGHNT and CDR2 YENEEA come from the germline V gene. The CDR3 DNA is TGTGCCAGCAGCTCGAGCGGGAGGAGCACAGATACGCAGTATTTT. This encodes CASSSSGRSTDTQYF.

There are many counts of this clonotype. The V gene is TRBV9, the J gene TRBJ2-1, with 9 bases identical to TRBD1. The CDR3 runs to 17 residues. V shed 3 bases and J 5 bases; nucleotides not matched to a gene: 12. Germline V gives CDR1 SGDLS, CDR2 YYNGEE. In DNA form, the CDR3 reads TGTGCCAGCAGCGCCCGGACAGGGGTTAGGGTTAACAATGAGCAGTTCTTC. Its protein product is CASSARTGVRVNNEQFF.

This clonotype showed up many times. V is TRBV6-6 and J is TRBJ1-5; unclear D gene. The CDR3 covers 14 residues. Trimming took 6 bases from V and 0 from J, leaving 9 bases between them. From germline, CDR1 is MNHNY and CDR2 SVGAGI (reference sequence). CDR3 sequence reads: CASSPLDSNQPQHF. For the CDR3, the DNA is TGTGCCAGCAGCCCCCTTGATAGCAATCAGCCCCAGCATTTT.

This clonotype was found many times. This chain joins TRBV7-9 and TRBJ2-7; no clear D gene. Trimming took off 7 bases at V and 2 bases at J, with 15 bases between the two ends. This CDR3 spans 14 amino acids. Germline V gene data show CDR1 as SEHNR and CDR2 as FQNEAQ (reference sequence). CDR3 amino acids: CASTPKGWAYEQYF. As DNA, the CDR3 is TGTGCCAGCACCCCTAAGGGTTGGGCCTACGAGCAGTACTTC.

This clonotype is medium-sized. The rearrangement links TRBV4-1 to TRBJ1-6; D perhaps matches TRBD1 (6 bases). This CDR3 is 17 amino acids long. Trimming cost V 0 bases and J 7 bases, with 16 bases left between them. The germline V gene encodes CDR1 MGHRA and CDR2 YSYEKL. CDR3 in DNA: TGCGCCAGCAGCCAAGATCGGCAGGGGTCAAAAAATTCACCCCTCCACTTT. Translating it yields CASSQDRQGSKNSPLHF.

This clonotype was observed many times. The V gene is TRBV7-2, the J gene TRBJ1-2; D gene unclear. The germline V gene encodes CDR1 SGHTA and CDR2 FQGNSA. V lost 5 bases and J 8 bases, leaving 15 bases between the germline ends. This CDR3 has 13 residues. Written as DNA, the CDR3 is TGTGCCAGCAGCCACCGACGGCCTTACGGCTACACCTTC. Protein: CASSHRRPYGYTF.

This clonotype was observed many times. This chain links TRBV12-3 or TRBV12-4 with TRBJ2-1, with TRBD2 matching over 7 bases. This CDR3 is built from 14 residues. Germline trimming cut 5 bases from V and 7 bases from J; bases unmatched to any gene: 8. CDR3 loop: CASSGTQRGNEQFF. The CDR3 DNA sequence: TGTGCCAGCAGTGGGACCCAGCGGGGAAATGAGCAGTTCTTC.

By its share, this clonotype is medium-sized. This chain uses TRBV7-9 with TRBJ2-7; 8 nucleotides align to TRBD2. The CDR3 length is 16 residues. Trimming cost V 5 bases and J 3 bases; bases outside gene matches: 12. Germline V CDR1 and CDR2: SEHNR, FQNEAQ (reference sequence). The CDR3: CASSPRGGGPIYEQYF. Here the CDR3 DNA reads TGTGCCAGCAGCCCCAGGGGCGGGGGGCCCATCTACGAGCAGTACTTC. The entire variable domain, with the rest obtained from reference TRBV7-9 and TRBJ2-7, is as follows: DTGVSQNPRHKITKRGQNVTFRCDPISEHNRLYWYRQTLGQGPEFLTYFQNEAQLEKSRLLSDRFSAERPKGSFSTLEIQRTEQGDSAMYLCASSPRGGGPIYEQYFGPGTRLTVT.

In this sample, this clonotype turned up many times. The CDR3 region is CASSHRDTDYNSPLHF. The DNA for the CDR3 is TGTGCCAGCAGTCACCGGGACACCGACTATAATTCACCCCTCCACTTT. The chain employs TRBV6-2 or TRBV6-3 and TRBJ1-6; D is possibly TRBD1 (6 bases). From germline, CDR1 is MNHEY and CDR2 SVGEGT. Trimming left V 5 bases short and J 3 bases short, with 14 bases between. The CDR3 loop spans 16 amino acids.

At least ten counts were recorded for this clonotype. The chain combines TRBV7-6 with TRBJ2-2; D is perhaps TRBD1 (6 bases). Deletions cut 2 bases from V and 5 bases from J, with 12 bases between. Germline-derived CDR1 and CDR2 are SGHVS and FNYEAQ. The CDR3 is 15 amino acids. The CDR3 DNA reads TGTGCCAGCAGCTTAATTCAGGGGTTGACCGGGGAGCTGTTTTTT. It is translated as CASSLIQGLTGELFF. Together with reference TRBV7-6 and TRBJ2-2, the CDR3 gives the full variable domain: GAGVSQSPRYKVTKRGQDVALRCDPISGHVSLYWYRQALGQGPEFLTYFNYEAQQDKSGLPNDRFSAERPEGSISTLTIQRTEQRDSAMYRCASSLIQGLTGELFFGEGSRLTVL.

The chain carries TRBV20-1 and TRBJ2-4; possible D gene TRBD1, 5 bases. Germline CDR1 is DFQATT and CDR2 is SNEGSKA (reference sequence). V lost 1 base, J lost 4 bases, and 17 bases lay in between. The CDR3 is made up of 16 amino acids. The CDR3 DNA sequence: TGCAGTGCTAGAGTGCAGGGAACCCCACTAAAAAACATTCAGTACTTC. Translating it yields CSARVQGTPLKNIQYF.

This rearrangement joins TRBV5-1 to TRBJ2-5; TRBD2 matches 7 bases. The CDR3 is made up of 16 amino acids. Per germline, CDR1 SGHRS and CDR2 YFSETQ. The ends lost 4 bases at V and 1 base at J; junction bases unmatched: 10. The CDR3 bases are TGCGCCAGCAGCGCGGTCAGCGGGGCAATCCAAGAGACCCAGTACTTC. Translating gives CASSAVSGAIQETQYF.

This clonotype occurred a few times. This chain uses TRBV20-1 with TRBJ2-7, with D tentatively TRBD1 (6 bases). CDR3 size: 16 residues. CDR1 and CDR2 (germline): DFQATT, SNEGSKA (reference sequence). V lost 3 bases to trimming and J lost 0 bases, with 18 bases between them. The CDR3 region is CSASNNRAWGSYEQYF. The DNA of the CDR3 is TGCAGTGCTAGTAATAACAGGGCCTGGGGCTCCTACGAGCAGTACTTC.

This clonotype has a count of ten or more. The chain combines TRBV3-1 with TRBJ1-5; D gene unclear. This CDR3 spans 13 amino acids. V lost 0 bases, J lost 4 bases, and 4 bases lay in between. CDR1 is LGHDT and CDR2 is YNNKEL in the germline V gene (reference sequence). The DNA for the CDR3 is TGTGCCAGCAGCCAAGACAGGAATCAGCCCCAGCATTTT. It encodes CASSQDRNQPQHF.

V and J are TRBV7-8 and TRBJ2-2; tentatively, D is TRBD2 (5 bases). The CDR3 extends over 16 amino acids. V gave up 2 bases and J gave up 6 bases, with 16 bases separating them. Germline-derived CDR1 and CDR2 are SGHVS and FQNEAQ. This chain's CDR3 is CASSLHLLRVAGELFF. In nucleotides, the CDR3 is TGTGCCAGCAGCTTACACCTCTTGCGGGTCGCCGGGGAGCTGTTTTTT.

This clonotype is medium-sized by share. The CDR3 protein is CASSAYREKLFF. CDR3 DNA: TGTGCCAGTAGTGCCTACAGGGAAAAACTGTTTTTT. The chain is built from TRBV19 and TRBJ1-4; possible D gene TRBD1, 5 bases. Germline V gene sequence: CDR1 LNHDA, CDR2 SQIVND (reference sequence). The CDR3 runs to 12 residues. Trimming shortened V by 5 bases and J by 8 bases, and 9 bases separated the two germline ends.

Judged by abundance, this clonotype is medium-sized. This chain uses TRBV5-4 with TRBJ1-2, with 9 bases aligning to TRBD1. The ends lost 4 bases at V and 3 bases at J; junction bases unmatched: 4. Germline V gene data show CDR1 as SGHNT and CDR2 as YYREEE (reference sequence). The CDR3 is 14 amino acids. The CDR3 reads CASSRDRAYYGYTF. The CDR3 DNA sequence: TGTGCCAGCAGCCGGGACAGGGCTTACTATGGCTACACCTTC.

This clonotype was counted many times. CDR3 in DNA: TGCAGTGCTCCGGGACTGGGCGCCTACAATGAGCAGTTCTTC. This codes for CSAPGLGAYNEQFF. The genes are TRBV20-1 and TRBJ2-1; perhaps TRBD2 as D (6 bases). V was trimmed by 5 bases and J by 2 bases, leaving 13 bases between them. The CDR3 spans 14 residues. The germline V gene encodes CDR1 DFQATT and CDR2 SNEGSKA (reference sequence).

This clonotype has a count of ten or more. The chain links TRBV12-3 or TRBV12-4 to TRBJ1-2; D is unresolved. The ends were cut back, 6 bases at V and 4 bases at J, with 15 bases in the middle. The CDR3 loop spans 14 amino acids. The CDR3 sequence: CASREDVSIYGYTF. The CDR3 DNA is TGTGCCAGCAGGGAGGACGTATCGATCTATGGCTACACCTTC.

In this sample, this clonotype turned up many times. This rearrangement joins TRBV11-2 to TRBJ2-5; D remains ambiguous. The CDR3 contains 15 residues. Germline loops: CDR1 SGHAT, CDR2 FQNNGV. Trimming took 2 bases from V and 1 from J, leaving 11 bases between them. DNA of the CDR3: TGTGCCAGCAGCTTAAGGGTGAGCGCCCAAGAGACCCAGTACTTC. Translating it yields CASSLRVSAQETQYF.

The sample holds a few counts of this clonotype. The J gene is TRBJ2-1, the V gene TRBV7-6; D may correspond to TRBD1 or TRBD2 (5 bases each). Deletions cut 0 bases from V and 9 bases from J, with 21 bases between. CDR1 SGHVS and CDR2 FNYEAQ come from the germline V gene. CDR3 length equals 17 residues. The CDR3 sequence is CASSLAGRGETIAEQFF. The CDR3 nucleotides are TGTGCCAGCAGCTTAGCCGGCCGAGGGGAAACTATCGCTGAGCAGTTCTTC.

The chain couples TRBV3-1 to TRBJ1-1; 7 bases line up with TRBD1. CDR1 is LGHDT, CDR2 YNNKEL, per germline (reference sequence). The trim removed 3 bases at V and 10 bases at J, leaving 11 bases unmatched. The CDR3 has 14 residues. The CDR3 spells CASSHVPQNRGAFF. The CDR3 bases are TGTGCCAGCAGCCATGTCCCCCAAAACAGGGGAGCTTTCTTT.

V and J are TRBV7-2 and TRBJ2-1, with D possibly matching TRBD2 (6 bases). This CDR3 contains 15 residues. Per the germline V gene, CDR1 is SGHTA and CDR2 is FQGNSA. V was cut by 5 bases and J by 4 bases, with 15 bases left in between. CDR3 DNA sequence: TGTGCCAGCAGCCTACACGCTAGCGAGTACAATGAGCAGTTCTTC. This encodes CASSLHASEYNEQFF.

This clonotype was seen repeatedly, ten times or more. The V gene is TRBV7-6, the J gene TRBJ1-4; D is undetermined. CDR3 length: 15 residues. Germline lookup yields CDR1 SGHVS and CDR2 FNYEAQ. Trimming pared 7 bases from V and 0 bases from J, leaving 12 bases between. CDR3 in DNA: TGTGCCAGCAAGTGGACGGTTGCAACTAATGAAAAACTGTTTTTT. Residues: CASKWTVATNEKLFF.

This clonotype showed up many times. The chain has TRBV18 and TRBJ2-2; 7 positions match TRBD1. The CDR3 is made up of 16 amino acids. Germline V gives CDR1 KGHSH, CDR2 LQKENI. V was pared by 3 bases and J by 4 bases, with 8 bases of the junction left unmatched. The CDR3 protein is CASSPVSGTVTGELFF. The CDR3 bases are TGTGCCAGCTCACCGGTTTCCGGGACAGTCACCGGGGAGCTGTTTTTT.

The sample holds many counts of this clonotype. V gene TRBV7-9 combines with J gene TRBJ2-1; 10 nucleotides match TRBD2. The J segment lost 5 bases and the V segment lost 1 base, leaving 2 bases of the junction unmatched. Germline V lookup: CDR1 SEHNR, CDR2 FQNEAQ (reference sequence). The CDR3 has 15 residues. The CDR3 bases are TGTGCCAGCAGCTTAGGGACTAGCGGAAACAATGAGCAGTTCTTC. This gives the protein CASSLGTSGNNEQFF.

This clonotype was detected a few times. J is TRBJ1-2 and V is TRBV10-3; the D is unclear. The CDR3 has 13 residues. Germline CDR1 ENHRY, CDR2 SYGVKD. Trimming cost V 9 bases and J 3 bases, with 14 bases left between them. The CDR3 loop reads CAITAVPHYGYTF. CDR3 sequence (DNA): TGTGCCATTACCGCGGTTCCACACTATGGCTACACCTTC.